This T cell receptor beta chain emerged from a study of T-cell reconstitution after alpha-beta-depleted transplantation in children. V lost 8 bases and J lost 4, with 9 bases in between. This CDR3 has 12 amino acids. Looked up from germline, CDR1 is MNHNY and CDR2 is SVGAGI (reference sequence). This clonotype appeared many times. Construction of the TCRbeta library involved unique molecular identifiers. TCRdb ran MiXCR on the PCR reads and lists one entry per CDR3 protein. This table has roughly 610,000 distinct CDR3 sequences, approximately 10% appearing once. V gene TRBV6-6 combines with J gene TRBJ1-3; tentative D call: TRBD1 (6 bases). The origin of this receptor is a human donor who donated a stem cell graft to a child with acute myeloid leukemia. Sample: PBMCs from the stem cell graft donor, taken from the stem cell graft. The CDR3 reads CASGGQGNTIYF. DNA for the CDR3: TGTGCCAGCGGAGGACAGGGAAACACCATATATTTT.